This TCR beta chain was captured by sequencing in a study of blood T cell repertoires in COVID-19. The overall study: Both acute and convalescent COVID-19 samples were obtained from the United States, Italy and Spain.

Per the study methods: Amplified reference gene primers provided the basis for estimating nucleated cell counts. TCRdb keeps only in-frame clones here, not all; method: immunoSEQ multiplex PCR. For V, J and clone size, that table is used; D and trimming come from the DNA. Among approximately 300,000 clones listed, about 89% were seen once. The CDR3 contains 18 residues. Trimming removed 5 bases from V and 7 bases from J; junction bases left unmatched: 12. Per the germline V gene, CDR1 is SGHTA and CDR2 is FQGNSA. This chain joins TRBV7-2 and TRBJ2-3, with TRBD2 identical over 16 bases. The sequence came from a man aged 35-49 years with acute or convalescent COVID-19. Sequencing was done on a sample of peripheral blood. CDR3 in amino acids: CASSIPGLAGGRPYTQYF. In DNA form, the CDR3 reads TGTGCCAGCAGCATCCCGGGACTAGCGGGGGGGCGTCCTTATACGCAGTATTTT.